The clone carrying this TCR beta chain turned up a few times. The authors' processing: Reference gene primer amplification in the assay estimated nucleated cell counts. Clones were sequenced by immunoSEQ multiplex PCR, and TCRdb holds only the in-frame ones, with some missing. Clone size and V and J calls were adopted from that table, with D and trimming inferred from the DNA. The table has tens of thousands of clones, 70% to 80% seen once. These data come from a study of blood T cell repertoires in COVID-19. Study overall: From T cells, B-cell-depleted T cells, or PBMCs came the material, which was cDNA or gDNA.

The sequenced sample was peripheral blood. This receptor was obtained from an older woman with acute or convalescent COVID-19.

CDR3 region: CASSERRKDYGYTF. The CDR3 DNA reads TGCGCCAGCAGTGAGAGGAGAAAAGACTATGGCTACACCTTC. The gene calls are TRBV10-2 and TRBJ1-2; D remains ambiguous. The CDR3 has 14 amino acids. The V gene's germline CDR1 is WSHSY and CDR2 SAAADI. The V gene lost 2 bases and the J gene lost 3 bases, with 10 bases spanning the gap.